The T cell receptor beta chain under discussion was sequenced for a study of cytotoxic CD8 clonotypes in ibrutinib-treated CLL. For the study at large: Within the patient group, 11 were relapsed/refractory and roughly 15 treatment-naive, and 17 to 18 were IGHV unmutated. When averaged across all of the samples, the counts came to 255,043 productive templates and more than 85,000 productive rearrangements.

Notes on the study in general: Patients showed higher baseline clonality than age-matched healthy donors, and it tracked circulating CD8+ T-cell counts. Increased clonality at ibrutinib response gave way to a return toward baseline at progression.

A word on this clone: The antigen remains unidentified. This may come from a read error, since a much larger clone is one base off.

This CDR3 spans 11 amino acids. The V and J ends lost 0 bases and 5 bases respectively, with 2 bases between them. The germline CDR1 and CDR2 sequences are SGHDT and YYEEEE. The protocol was immunoSEQ multiplex PCR, while the TCRdb copy is restricted to in-frame clones and leaves out a portion. The sample lists 110,000 to 150,000 clones, approximately 80% occurring once. The source was PBMCs, collected after 24 months of ibrutinib treatment. The TCR originated in a human donor with chronic lymphocytic leukemia. The V call is TRBV5-6, the J call TRBJ2-5, with D uncertain. Here the CDR3 DNA reads TGTGCCAGCAGCTTGGCCGAGACCCAGTACTTC. This codes for CASSLAETQYF. Supplemented by reference TRBV5-6 and TRBJ2-5, the full variable domain reads DAGVTQSPTHLIKTRGQQVTLRCSPKSGHDTVSWYQQALGQGPQFIFQYYEEEERQRGNFPDRFSGHQFPNYSSELNVNALLLGDSALYLCASSLAETQYFGPGTRLLVL.